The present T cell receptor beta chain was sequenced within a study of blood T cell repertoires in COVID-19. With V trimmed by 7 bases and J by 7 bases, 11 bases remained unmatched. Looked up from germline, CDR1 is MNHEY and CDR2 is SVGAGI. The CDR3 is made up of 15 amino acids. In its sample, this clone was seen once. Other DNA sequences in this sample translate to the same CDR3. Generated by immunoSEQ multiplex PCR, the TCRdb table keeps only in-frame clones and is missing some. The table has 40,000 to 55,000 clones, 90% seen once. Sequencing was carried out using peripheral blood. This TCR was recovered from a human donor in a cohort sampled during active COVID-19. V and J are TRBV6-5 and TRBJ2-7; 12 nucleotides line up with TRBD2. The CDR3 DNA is TGTGCCAGCATCGTTCGACTAGCGGGAGTAGGAGAGCAGTACTTC. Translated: CASIVRLAGVGEQYF.